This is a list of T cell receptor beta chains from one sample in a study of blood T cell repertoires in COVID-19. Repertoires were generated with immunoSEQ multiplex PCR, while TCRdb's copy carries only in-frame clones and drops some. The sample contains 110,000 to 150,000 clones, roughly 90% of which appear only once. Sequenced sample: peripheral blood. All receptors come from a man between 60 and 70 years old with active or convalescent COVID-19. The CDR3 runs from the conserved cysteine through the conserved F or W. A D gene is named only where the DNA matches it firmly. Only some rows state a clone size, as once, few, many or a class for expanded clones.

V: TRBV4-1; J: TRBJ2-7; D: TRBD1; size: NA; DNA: TGCGCCAGCAGCCAATCTGGGACAGCGCTCTACGAGCAGTACTTC; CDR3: CASSQSGTALYEQYF
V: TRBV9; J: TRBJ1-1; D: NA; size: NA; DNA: TGTGCCAGCAGAGGCGGAATGAACACTGAAGCTTTCTTT; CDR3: CASRGGMNTEAFF
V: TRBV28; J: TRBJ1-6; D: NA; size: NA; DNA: TGTGCCAGCAGTTTAAAGGGCTCAGGGCGGTCACCCCTCCACTTT; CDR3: CASSLKGSGRSPLHF
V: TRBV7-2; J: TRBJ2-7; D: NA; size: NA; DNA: TGTGCCAGCAGAGCTTTTAGCTCCTACGAGCAGTACTTC; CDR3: CASRAFSSYEQYF
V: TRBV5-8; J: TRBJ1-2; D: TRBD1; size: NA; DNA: TGTGCCAGCAGCCGGGGGGGACAGGGGCTCTATGGCTACACCTTC; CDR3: CASSRGGQGLYGYTF
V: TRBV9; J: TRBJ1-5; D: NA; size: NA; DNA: TGTGCCAGCAGCACCCGGGGGGGGGAGAATCAGCCCCAGCATTTT; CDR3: CASSTRGGENQPQHF
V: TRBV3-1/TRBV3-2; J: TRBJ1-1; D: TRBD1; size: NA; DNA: TGTGCCAGCAGCCAGGACAGGACGAACACTGAAGCTTTCTTT; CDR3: CASSQDRTNTEAFF
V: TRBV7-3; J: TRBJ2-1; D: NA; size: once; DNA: TGTGCCAGCAGCATGTCAGGGTCCGCTGAGCAGTTCTTC; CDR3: CASSMSGSAEQFF
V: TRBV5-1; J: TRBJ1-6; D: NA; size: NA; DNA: TGCGCCAGCACCATAACCGGGACAACCTATAATTCACCCCTCCACTTT; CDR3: CASTITGTTYNSPLHF
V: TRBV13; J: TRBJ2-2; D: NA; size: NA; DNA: TGTGCCAGCAGCTTCGATAGCTTTAGGAACACCGGGGAGCTGTTTTTT; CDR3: CASSFDSFRNTGELFF
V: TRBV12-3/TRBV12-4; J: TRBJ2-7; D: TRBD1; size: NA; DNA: TGTGCCAGCAGTGGGACAGGTTTTAACGAGCAGTACTTC; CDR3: CASSGTGFNEQYF
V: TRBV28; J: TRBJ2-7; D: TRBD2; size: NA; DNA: TGTGCCAGCAGTTTCGGGACTAGCGGGGACGAGCAGTACTTC; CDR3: CASSFGTSGDEQYF
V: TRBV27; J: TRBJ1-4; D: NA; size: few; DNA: TGTGCCAGCAGTTTAGCAGGGGCAGGAGATGAAAAACTGTTTTTT; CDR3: CASSLAGAGDEKLFF
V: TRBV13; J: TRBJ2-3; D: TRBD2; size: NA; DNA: TGTGCCAGCAGCTCAAGAAGCGGACTAGCGGGGGGAACCAGCACAGATACGCAGTATTTT; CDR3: CASSSRSGLAGGTSTDTQYF
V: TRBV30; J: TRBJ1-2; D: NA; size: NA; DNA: TGTGCCTGGATAGGCGGGCTGCACTATGGCTACACCTTC; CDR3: CAWIGGLHYGYTF
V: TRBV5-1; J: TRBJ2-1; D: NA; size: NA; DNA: TGCGCCAGCAGCTTGGGCCAGGGATGGGATGAGCAGTTCTTC; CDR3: CASSLGQGWDEQFF
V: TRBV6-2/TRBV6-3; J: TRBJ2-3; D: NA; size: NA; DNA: TGTGCCAGCAGTTACTCCACGGGAGATACGCAGTATTTT; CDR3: CASSYSTGDTQYF
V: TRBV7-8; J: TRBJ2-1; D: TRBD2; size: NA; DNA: TGTGCCAGCAGCTTAGTAGCGGGGGTTATGTTCTTC; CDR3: CASSLVAGVMFF
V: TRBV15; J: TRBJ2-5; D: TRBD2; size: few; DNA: TGTGCCACCAGTGATGAGGCGGGGGGGCGAGAGACCCAGTACTTC; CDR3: CATSDEAGGRETQYF
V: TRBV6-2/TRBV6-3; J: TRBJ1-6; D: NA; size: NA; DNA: TGTGCCAGCAGTTACTCGGACAGCTTGTATAATTCACCCCTCCACTTT; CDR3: CASSYSDSLYNSPLHF
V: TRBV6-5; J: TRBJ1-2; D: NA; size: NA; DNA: TGTGCCAGCATCCCACGGAGGGATCGGGGTGGTTACACCTTC; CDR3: CASIPRRDRGGYTF
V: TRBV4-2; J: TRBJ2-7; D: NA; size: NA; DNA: TGTGCCAGCAGCCAAGAACTACGGATTTCTCACTACGAGCAGTACTTC; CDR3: CASSQELRISHYEQYF
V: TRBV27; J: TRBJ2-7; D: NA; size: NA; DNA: TGTGCCAGCAGGGGCGGGACCTCCTTCCACGAGCAGTACTTC; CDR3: CASRGGTSFHEQYF
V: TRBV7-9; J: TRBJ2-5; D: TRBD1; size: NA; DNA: TGTGCCAGTGGGACAGGGGGAGAGACCCAGTACTTC; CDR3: CASGTGGETQYF
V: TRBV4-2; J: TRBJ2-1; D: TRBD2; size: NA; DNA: TGTGCCAGCAGCCCCCTCGATAGCGGGAATAAGTTCTTC; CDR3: CASSPLDSGNKFF
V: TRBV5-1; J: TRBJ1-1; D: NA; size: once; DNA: TGCGCCAGCAGCGAGGTCAGGGGGAACACTGAAGCTTTCTTT; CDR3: CASSEVRGNTEAFF
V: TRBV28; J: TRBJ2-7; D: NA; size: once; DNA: TGTGCCAGCAGTTACAGGGTCGAGCAGTACTTC; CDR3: CASSYRVEQYF
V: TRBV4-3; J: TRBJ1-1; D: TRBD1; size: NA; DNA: TGCGCCAGCAGCCAAGGTGGGACAGGTGTCGAAGGGAACACTGAAGCTTTCTTT; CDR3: CASSQGGTGVEGNTEAFF
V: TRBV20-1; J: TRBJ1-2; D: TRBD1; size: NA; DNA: TGCAGTGCTCCAGGACAGGGAGGCTACACCTTC; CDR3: CSAPGQGGYTF
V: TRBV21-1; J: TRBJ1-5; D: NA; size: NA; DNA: TGTGCCAGCAGCATCCCCCCGGACAGATACAGCAATCAGCCCCAGCATTTT; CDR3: CASSIPPDRYSNQPQHF
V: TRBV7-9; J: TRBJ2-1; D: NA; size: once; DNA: TGTGCCACCGCTCAGGGTTACAATGAGCAGTTCTTC; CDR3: CATAQGYNEQFF
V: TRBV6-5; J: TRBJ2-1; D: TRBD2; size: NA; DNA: TGTGCCAGCAGGGAGGGACTAGCGGGGGCCGGTGGGTTCTTC; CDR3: CASREGLAGAGGFF
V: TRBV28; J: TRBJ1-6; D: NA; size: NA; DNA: TGTGCCAGCAGTTTACTGCATAGCTCCTATAATTCACCCCTCCACTTT; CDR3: CASSLLHSSYNSPLHF
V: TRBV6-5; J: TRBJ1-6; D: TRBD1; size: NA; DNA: TGTGCCAGCAGTTACCGGACAGGGCAAAATTCACCCCTCCACTTT; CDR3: CASSYRTGQNSPLHF
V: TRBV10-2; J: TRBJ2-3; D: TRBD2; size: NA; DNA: TGCGCCAGCAGTGAAACTAGCGGGGGGGCAGATACGCAGTATTTT; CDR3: CASSETSGGADTQYF
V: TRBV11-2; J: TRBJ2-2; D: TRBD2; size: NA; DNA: TGTGCCAGCAGCTTTCGGACTAGCGGGCTCTCGAACACCGGGGAGCTGTTTTTT; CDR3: CASSFRTSGLSNTGELFF
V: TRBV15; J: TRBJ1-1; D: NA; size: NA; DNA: TGTGCCACCAGCAGAGACAGGTTGAACACTGAAGCTTTCTTT; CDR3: CATSRDRLNTEAFF
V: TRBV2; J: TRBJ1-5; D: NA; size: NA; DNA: TGTGCCAGCAGTGGGGGGGGGCTTAGGCCCAGCCCACAGCCCCAGCATTTT; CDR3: CASSGGGLRPSPQPQHF
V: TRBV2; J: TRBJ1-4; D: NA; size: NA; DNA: TGTGCCAGCAGTGACGCCCCGGGGGAAAAACTGTTTTTT; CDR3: CASSDAPGEKLFF
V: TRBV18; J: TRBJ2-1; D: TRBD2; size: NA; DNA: TGTGCCAGCTCACCAGTTACTAGCGGGGGGCGGTACAATGAGCAGTTCTTC; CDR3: CASSPVTSGGRYNEQFF
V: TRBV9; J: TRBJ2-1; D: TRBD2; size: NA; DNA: TGTGCCAGCAGCGTAGCTAGTCTGCGGGGGGAGCAGTTCTTC; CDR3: CASSVASLRGEQFF
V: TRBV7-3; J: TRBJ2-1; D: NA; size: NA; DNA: TGTGCCAGCAGCTTATCGCGGGACTACAATGAGCAGTTCTTC; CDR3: CASSLSRDYNEQFF
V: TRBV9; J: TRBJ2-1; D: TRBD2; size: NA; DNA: TGTGCCAGCAGCGTAGAAGGTATAGCGGGCTCCTACAATGAGCAGTTCTTC; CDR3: CASSVEGIAGSYNEQFF
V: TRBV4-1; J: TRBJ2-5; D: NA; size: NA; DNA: TGCGCCAGCAGCCAAGGGTACAGGCAAGAGACCCAGTACTTC; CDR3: CASSQGYRQETQYF
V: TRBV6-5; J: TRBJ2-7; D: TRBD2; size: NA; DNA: TGTGCCAGCATCCACCGGCGGGGGGGCCGCTACGAGCAGTACTTC; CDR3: CASIHRRGGRYEQYF
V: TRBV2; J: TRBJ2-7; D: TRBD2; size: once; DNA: TGTGCCAGCAGTGATGTAGCGGGGTCGCGCGAGCAGTACTTC; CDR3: CASSDVAGSREQYF
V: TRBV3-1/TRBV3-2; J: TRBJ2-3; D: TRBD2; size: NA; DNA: TGTGCCAGCACCCGGCGACTAGCCGGCACAGATACGCAGTATTTT; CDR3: CASTRRLAGTDTQYF
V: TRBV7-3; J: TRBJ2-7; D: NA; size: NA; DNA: TGTGCCAGCAGCTCCGGGACACCTGAGCAGTACTTC; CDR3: CASSSGTPEQYF
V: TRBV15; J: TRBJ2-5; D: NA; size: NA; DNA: TGTGCCACCAGCAGGCCCGGCCTAGGCGAGACCCAGTACTTC; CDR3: CATSRPGLGETQYF
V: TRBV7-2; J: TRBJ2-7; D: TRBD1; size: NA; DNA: TGTGCCAGCAGTCGGACGACAGGGGGCTTTACCTACGAGCAGTACTTC; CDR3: CASSRTTGGFTYEQYF
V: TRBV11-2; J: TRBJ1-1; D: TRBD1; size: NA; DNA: TGTGCCAGCAGAGTGACAGGGCGAGGAACTGAAGCTTTCTTT; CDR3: CASRVTGRGTEAFF
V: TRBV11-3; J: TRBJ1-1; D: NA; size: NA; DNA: TGTGCCAGCAGCTTAGCCGGTGCGAACACTGAAGCTTTCTTT; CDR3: CASSLAGANTEAFF
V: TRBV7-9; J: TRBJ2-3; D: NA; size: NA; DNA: TGTGCCAGCAGCTTAGGGCAGGGCCCCCGAAATACGCAGTATTTT; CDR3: CASSLGQGPRNTQYF
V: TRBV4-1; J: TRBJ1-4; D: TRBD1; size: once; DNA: TGCGCCAGCAGGGGAGACAGGGGGGAACTGTTTTTT; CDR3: CASRGDRGELFF
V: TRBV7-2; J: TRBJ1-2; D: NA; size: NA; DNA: TGTGCCAGCAGCGCCTCCGAGGCGGGGGCACGGGGCTACACCTTC; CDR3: CASSASEAGARGYTF